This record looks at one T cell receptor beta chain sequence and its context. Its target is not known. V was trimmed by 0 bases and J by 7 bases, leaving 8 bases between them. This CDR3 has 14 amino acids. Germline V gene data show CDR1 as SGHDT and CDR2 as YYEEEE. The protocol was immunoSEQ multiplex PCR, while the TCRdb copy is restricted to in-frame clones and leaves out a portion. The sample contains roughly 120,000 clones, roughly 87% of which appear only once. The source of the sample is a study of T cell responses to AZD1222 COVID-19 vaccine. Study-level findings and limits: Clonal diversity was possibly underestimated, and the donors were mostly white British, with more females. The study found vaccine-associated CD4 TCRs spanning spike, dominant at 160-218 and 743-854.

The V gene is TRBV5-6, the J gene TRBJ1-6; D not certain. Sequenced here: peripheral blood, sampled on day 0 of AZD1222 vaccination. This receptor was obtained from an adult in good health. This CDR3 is CASSLAGPNSPLHF. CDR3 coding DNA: TGTGCCAGCAGCTTGGCCGGACCGAATTCACCCCTCCACTTT.